This TCR beta chain stems from a study of cytomegalovirus exposure and HLA in healthy donors. Overall study results and limits: The likely origin of a cluster of highly shared sequence variants was a sequencing artifact. The study flagged around 150 TCR beta chains as cytomegalovirus-associated.

This clone occurred a few times. Its antigen is not identified. Germline values: CDR1 MNHEY, CDR2 SMNVEV (reference sequence). The CDR3 has 14 residues. V shed 8 bases and J 4 bases; nucleotides not matched to a gene: 9. Primers: 60 Vbeta forward and 13 Jbeta reverse. The table came from immunoSEQ multiplex PCR; TCRdb's copy has only in-frame clones and leaves some out. The sample shows over 70,000 clones, approximately 70% of them seen only once. The clonotype was recovered from a woman aged 50 to 60 in good health and CMV-seropositive. Sequencing was performed on PBMCs. The chain carries TRBV27 and TRBJ2-3, with 7 positions matching TRBD2. CDR3 region: CASGSRSGADTQYF. The CDR3 nucleotides read TGTGCCAGCGGGTCTCGAAGCGGGGCAGATACGCAGTATTTT.